This record looks at one T cell receptor beta chain sequence and its context. Its cognate antigen is unknown. With V trimmed by 3 bases and J by 13 bases, 19 bases remained unmatched. Germline loops: CDR1 SGHRS, CDR2 YFSETQ. The CDR3 is made up of 16 amino acids. The data were taken from a study of T-cell memory formation after mild COVID-19. Study in general: The TCR clusters were mostly specific to one donor. Whole-study results and caveats: Clones shrinking from day 15 to 85 showed even CD4/CD8 mixes; later expanders tilted CD4+. Shrinking CD4+ clones were chiefly CM and EM; CD8+ ones were chiefly EMRA.

TCR alpha and TCR beta cDNA libraries carrying sample barcodes and UMIs were produced by 5'RACE using constant-segment primers. Via MiXCR, TCRdb re-called the 5' RACE reads, giving one row per CDR3 protein. This table has a few hundred thousand distinct CDR3 sequences, approximately 15% appearing once. This receptor was taken from a man younger than 30 who had mild COVID-19 (a few samples of this study predate the infection). Cell type and time point are not known. This chain uses TRBV5-1 with TRBJ2-1; TRBD2 agrees at 7 bases. The source material was PBMCs or a T cell subset sorted from them (not recorded which). CDR3 nucleotides: TGCGCCAGCAGCTGGCTTTGGGGAGCGGGGCGGACCTTCCAGTTCTTC. Its protein product is CASSWLWGAGRTFQFF.